This TCR beta chain was obtained from a study of regulatory T cells in long-lasting Graves disease. Germline CDR1 and CDR2: WSHSY and SAAADI. The CDR3 has 15 residues. V dropped 3 bases and J dropped 10; count of bases not matched to a gene: 7. General study findings and limits: Limited sample numbers may have lowered accuracy. Investigators studied peripheral blood only, not thyroid tissue. Patients with persistent disease showed a bias toward TRBV28, TRBJ1-2 and TRBJ2-5.

Both iRepertoire HTBI primers and Arm-PCR of CDR3 regions were used to build the TCR beta libraries. TCRdb re-derived calls from the multiplex PCR reads in MiXCR, one entry per CDR3 protein. The repertoire holds 250,000 to 400,000 distinct CDR3 sequences, 15% to 20% seen once, with less than 45% in the top ten. Time point meaning: newly diagnosed GD, antithyroid drugs for less than 3 months. PBMC RNA was the source of the TCR library. In this sample, this clonotype turned up once. The antigen is not known. Only one base separates this from a far larger clonotype, so it likely reflects a read error. The sequence was obtained from a female donor with Graves disease. Sample: peripheral blood mononuclear cells (PBMCs), taken at new diagnosis, from a patient treated with antithyroid drugs. This chain connects TRBV10-2 to TRBJ2-1; 12 nucleotides align to TRBD2. The CDR3 here is CASSDPGLAGYEQFF. The DNA of the CDR3 is TGCGCCAGCAGTGATCCGGGACTAGCGGGCTACGAGCAGTTCTTC.